These 25 T cell receptor beta chains originate from one sample sequenced in a study of T cell responses to AZD1222 COVID-19 vaccine (dated by TCRdb to the early 2020s). Receptors were amplified or captured by the immunoSEQ multiplex PCR assay. This is the immuneACCESS table as TCRdb keeps it, with only in-frame sequences that have V and J called. A part of the clones is gone; compared with another copy, unresolved V genes explain less than half, and the rest is unexplained. The sample table contains 150,000 to 180,000 clones; only one count was recorded for 80% to 90% of them. Approximately 7.2% of the sample is taken by the ten largest. Interpreted using the paper, the time point label stands for: sample from adult after SARS-CoV-2 infection, after symptom onset. Sequencing used peripheral blood, obtained after recovery from COVID-19. These receptors all stem from an adult who had recovered from COVID-19.

V and J are TRBV28 and TRBJ2-3; 7 bases align to TRBD2. The trim removed 10 bases at V and 0 bases at J, leaving 7 bases unmatched. In germline, CDR1 is MDHEN, CDR2 SYDVKM. The CDR3 runs to 14 residues. Here the CDR3 reads CATRRGKSTDTQYF. In DNA, the CDR3 is TGTGCCACCCGGCGGGGGAAAAGCACAGATACGCAGTATTTT.

This chain links TRBV28 with TRBJ1-1, with 7 bases identical to TRBD1. With 2 bases clipped from V and 0 bases from J, the junction kept 6 bases outside the gene matches. CDR3 length: 16 amino acids. Germline-derived CDR1 and CDR2 are MDHEN and SYDVKM. CDR3 sequence: CASSLPTGTVNTEAFF. In DNA form, the CDR3 reads TGTGCCAGCAGTTTACCTACCGGGACAGTGAACACTGAAGCTTTCTTT. Based on the CDR3 plus reference TRBV28 and TRBJ1-1, the full variable domain is DVKVTQSSRYLVKRTGEKVFLECVQDMDHENMFWYRQDPGLGLRLIYFSYDVKMKEKGDIPEGYSVSREKKERFSLILESASTNQTSMYLCASSLPTGTVNTEAFFGQGTRLTVV.

V usage is TRBV7-2 and J usage is TRBJ1-2, with D perhaps matching TRBD1 (5 bases). Trimming stripped 5 bases from V and 0 bases from J, with 10 bases between. The germline gives CDR1 SGHTA, CDR2 FQGNSA. CDR3 length equals 14 residues. CDR3 bases: TGTGCCAGCAGCGCTGGGACCGCTAACTATGGCTACACCTTC. Amino acid sequence: CASSAGTANYGYTF.

The chain uses TRBV11-2 and TRBJ2-1; 8 bases agree with TRBD2. Germline V gives CDR1 SGHAT, CDR2 FQNNGV. V was pared by 1 base and J by 9 bases, with 11 bases of the junction left unmatched. The CDR3 covers 16 residues. CDR3 protein: CASSLVPGGPMGEQFF. The CDR3 DNA reads TGTGCCAGCAGCTTAGTCCCGGGGGGGCCGATGGGTGAGCAGTTCTTC.

V usage is TRBV10-2 and J usage is TRBJ1-1; no reliable D call. Germline V gene sequence: CDR1 WSHSY, CDR2 SAAADI. The germline V and J ends were trimmed by 4 bases and 3 bases, with 6 bases remaining between them. The CDR3 is 12 residues long. The CDR3 is CASSVSDTEAFF. The CDR3 bases are TGCGCCAGCAGTGTAAGTGACACTGAAGCTTTCTTT.

The rearrangement uses TRBV14 and TRBJ2-7; D gene ambiguous. Germline-derived CDR1 and CDR2 are SGHDN and FVKESK. Trimming left V 2 bases short and J 1 base short, with 9 bases between. The CDR3 is 14 residues long. CDR3 region: CASSQNTVSYEQYF. Here the CDR3 DNA reads TGTGCCAGCAGCCAAAACACGGTTTCCTACGAGCAGTACTTC.

This chain connects TRBV4-3 to TRBJ1-1; no clear D gene. Looked up from germline, CDR1 is LGHNA and CDR2 is YSLEER. This CDR3 has 14 amino acids. Trimming took off 4 bases at V and 3 bases at J, with 12 bases between the two ends. Written as DNA, the CDR3 is TGCGCCAGCAGCCGCTATCGAGTGGACACTGAAGCTTTCTTT. Residues: CASSRYRVDTEAFF.

V and J are TRBV9 and TRBJ1-2; the D is unclear. The germline V and J ends were trimmed by 3 bases and 0 bases, with 9 bases remaining between them. The germline V gene has CDR1 SGDLS and CDR2 YYNGEE. The CDR3 is made up of 14 amino acids. CDR3 amino acids: CASSADLSNYGYTF. Here the CDR3 DNA reads TGTGCCAGCAGCGCCGACCTATCTAACTATGGCTACACCTTC.

The V gene is TRBV11-2, the J gene TRBJ2-3; D call uncertain. The CDR3 runs to 15 residues. In germline, CDR1 is SGHAT, CDR2 FQNNGV. V was shortened by 4 bases and J by 3 bases, with 14 bases between the two germline ends. CDR3 residues: CASSSPAIITDTQYF. Written as DNA, the CDR3 is TGTGCCAGCAGCTCCCCAGCGATAATAACAGATACGCAGTATTTT.

The chain carries TRBV19 and TRBJ2-2; D is ambiguous. Germline V lookup: CDR1 LNHDA, CDR2 SQIVND (reference sequence). Trimming took 2 bases from V and 1 from J, leaving 5 bases between them. The CDR3 runs 14 residues. In nucleotides, the CDR3 is TGTGCCAGTAGTATAACAGTGAACACCGGGGAGCTGTTTTTT. It specifies CASSITVNTGELFF. The full variable domain, with the rest looked up from reference TRBV19 and TRBJ2-2, is DGGITQSPKYLFRKEGQNVTLSCEQNLNHDAMYWYRQDPGQGLRLIYYSQIVNDFQKGDIAEGYSVSREKKESFPLTVTSAQKNPTAFYLCASSITVNTGELFFGEGSRLTVL.

This clone was seen once. This chain uses TRBV9 with TRBJ1-2; D unresolved. The germline V gene has CDR1 SGDLS and CDR2 YYNGEE. V was pared by 0 bases and J by 4 bases, with 13 bases between. The CDR3 extends over 15 amino acids. The CDR3 coding sequence is TGTGCCAGCAGCGTAGACCACAGCCTTAGCTATGGCTACACCTTC. This translates into CASSVDHSLSYGYTF.

The chain combines TRBV4-1 with TRBJ2-7, with 9 bases fitting TRBD2. Germline assignment: CDR1 MGHRA and CDR2 YSYEKL. The CDR3 spans 15 residues. Trimming cost V 2 bases and J 2 bases; bases outside gene matches: 4. CDR3 DNA: TGCGCCAGCAGCCAACGGATAGCGGGGGCCTACGAGCAGTACTTC. Encoded protein: CASSQRIAGAYEQYF.

The chain recombines TRBV19 with TRBJ2-5, with 11 positions matching TRBD2. The V gene's germline CDR1 is LNHDA and CDR2 SQIVND (reference sequence). After removal of 3 bases from V and 5 bases from J, the junction contained 8 bases not matched to a gene. The CDR3 spans 16 residues. The CDR3 nucleotides read TGTGCCAGTAGTATGGGTAGCGGGAGGGCCGGCGAGACCCAGTACTTC. It encodes CASSMGSGRAGETQYF.

The chain links TRBV29-1 to TRBJ1-2; no reliable D call. The CDR3 length is 12 residues. With 3 bases removed from V and 8 bases from J, the gap between germline ends came to 13 bases. Germline CDR1 reads SQVTM; CDR2 reads ANQGSEA. CDR3 in amino acids: CSVEGLLRGYTF. The CDR3 region has the DNA TGCAGCGTTGAGGGCTTGTTGCGGGGCTACACCTTC. Using reference TRBV29-1 and TRBJ1-2 for the parts outside the CDR3, the full variable domain is SAVISQKPSRDICQRGTSLTIQCQVDSQVTMMFWYRQQPGQSLTLIATANQGSEATYESGFVIDKFPISRPNLTFSTLTVSNMSPEDSSIYLCSVEGLLRGYTFGSGTRLTVV.

The rearrangement joins TRBV6-1 to TRBJ2-7; D gene unclear. The CDR3 totals 10 residues. Germline V gene sequence: CDR1 MNHNS, CDR2 SASEGT. V gave up 3 bases and J gave up 3 bases, with 0 bases separating them. The CDR3 DNA is TGTGCCAGCAGTGACTACGAGCAGTACTTC. Translated: CASSDYEQYF.

The V call is TRBV7-2, the J call TRBJ2-7; the D gene is possibly TRBD1 (6 bases). V was pared by 2 bases and J by 7 bases, with 9 bases between. Germline CDR1 and CDR2: SGHTA and FQGNSA. The CDR3 totals 12 residues. CDR3 in DNA: TGTGCCAGCAGCTTATTGGGGGCTGAGCAGTACTTC. Translating it yields CASSLLGAEQYF.

The chain recombines TRBV29-1 with TRBJ1-1; weak D call: TRBD1 (6 bases). V gave up 4 bases and J gave up 5 bases, with 14 bases separating them. The CDR3 is 13 residues long. CDR1 is SQVTM and CDR2 is ANQGSEA in the germline V gene. CDR3 coding DNA: TGCAGCGTTGCAGGGGACACCCTAACTGAAGCTTTCTTT. As protein: CSVAGDTLTEAFF.

The chain uses TRBV5-6 and TRBJ1-5, with TRBD1 matching over 11 bases. CDR1 is SGHDT and CDR2 is YYEEEE in the germline V gene. CDR3 length: 15 amino acids. The J segment lost 5 bases and the V segment lost 4 bases, leaving 5 bases of the junction unmatched. The CDR3 DNA reads TGTGCCAGCAGCATCGGGACAGGGGGTCATCAGCCCCAGCATTTT. This sequence encodes CASSIGTGGHQPQHF.

The chain couples TRBV5-1 to TRBJ1-1; 7 bases match TRBD1. The J segment lost 9 bases and the V segment lost 3 bases, leaving 5 bases of the junction unmatched. Germline V CDR1 and CDR2: SGHRS, YFSETQ. The CDR3 consists of 12 residues. CDR3 loop: CASSSDRVQAFF. DNA of the CDR3: TGCGCCAGCAGCTCCGACAGGGTTCAAGCTTTCTTT.

The rearrangement joins TRBV5-6 to TRBJ2-7; D call uncertain. Trimming removed 5 bases at V and 0 bases at J, with 6 bases between. This CDR3 has 12 residues. Germline lookup yields CDR1 SGHDT and CDR2 YYEEEE. The CDR3, as DNA: TGTGCCAGCAGTTCAGGCTCCTACGAGCAGTACTTC. Its translation: CASSSGSYEQYF.

This clone was seen only once. This rearrangement joins TRBV21-1 to TRBJ2-7; the listed D gene, TRBD2, was not tested against the DNA. TRBV21-1 is a pseudogene locus. The length of the CDR3 is 13 residues. The CDR3 sequence is CASSNCLSYEQYF. The CDR3 DNA is TGTGCCAGCAGCAATTGTCTATCCTACGAGCAGTACTTC.

The genes are TRBV12-3 or TRBV12-4 and TRBJ1-1; D remains ambiguous. Trimming cost V 1 base and J 10 bases, with 10 bases left between them. This CDR3 has 12 residues. In DNA, the CDR3 is TGTGCCAGCAGTTTAGACAGCGCCACAGCTTTCTTT. Its translation: CASSLDSATAFF.

The chain uses TRBV3-1 (or the pseudogene TRBV3-2) and TRBJ2-4; TRBD2 might be the D (7 bases). Looked up from germline, CDR1 is LGHDT and CDR2 is YNNKEL (reference sequence). Trimming stripped 2 bases from V and 7 bases from J, with 24 bases between. This CDR3 is 18 amino acids long. CDR3 sequence: CASSQRGAIIGGSNIQYF. The CDR3 DNA sequence: TGTGCCAGCAGCCAACGGGGGGCGATAATAGGAGGATCTAACATTCAGTACTTC.

The chain employs TRBV7-9 and TRBJ2-2, with D unresolved. Trimming removed 3 bases at V and 8 bases at J, with 10 bases between. The CDR3 is made up of 13 amino acids. From germline, CDR1 is SEHNR and CDR2 FQNEAQ (reference sequence). CDR3 in amino acids: CASSFRLDGELFF. The CDR3 bases are TGTGCCAGCAGCTTCCGACTCGATGGGGAGCTGTTTTTT.

The V gene is TRBV7-2, the J gene TRBJ1-1; possibly TRBD1 for D (5 bases). Germline values: CDR1 SGHTA, CDR2 FQGNSA. V shed 2 bases and J shed 3 bases, with 13 bases lying between them. This CDR3 is 15 amino acids long. The CDR3, as DNA: TGTGCCAGCAGCTTAATGCAGGGATGGGACACTGAAGCTTTCTTT. It codes for CASSLMQGWDTEAFF.